These 3 T cell receptor beta chains originate from one sample sequenced in a study of T cells in Graves' hyperthyroidism and ophthalmopathy. It was RNA transcripts that yielded the amplified TCR beta CDR3 regions. The HTBI set primed first-round TCR CDR3 RT-PCR. TCRdb reanalysed the multiplex PCR reads using MiXCR and keeps one entry per CDR3 protein. The data show about 690,000 distinct CDR3 sequences, 17% seen once. Sequencing was done on a sample of blood. These receptors originate from a man aged 45-65 years with Graves' hyperthyroidism.

The chain joins TRBV30 to TRBJ1-4, with no clear D. The germline gives CDR1 GTSNPN, CDR2 SVGIG (reference sequence). The CDR3 is 14 amino acids. Trimming shortened V by 0 bases and J by 0 bases, and 5 bases separated the two germline ends. This CDR3 reads CAWSVGPTNEKLFF. The DNA for the CDR3 is TGTGCCTGGAGTGTAGGGCCAACTAATGAAAAACTGTTTTTT.

This chain joins TRBV5-6 and TRBJ1-2, with 8 bases fitting TRBD1. The germline gives CDR1 SGHDT, CDR2 YYEEEE. With V trimmed by 0 bases and J by 2 bases, 3 bases remained unmatched. This CDR3 comprises 15 residues. DNA for the CDR3: TGTGCCAGCAGCTTGGTGGGACAGGAGAACTATGGCTACACCTTC. Protein: CASSLVGQENYGYTF.

The genes are TRBV7-9 and TRBJ2-5; 10 nucleotides align to TRBD2. CDR3 size: 15 residues. Losses at the gene ends were 4 bases for V and 5 bases for J; bases not matched to a gene: 7. Germline CDR1 is SEHNR and CDR2 is FQNEAQ (reference sequence). CDR3 residues: CASSSSTSGRETQYF. DNA of the CDR3: TGTGCCAGCAGCTCCTCGACTAGCGGGCGGGAGACCCAGTACTTC.